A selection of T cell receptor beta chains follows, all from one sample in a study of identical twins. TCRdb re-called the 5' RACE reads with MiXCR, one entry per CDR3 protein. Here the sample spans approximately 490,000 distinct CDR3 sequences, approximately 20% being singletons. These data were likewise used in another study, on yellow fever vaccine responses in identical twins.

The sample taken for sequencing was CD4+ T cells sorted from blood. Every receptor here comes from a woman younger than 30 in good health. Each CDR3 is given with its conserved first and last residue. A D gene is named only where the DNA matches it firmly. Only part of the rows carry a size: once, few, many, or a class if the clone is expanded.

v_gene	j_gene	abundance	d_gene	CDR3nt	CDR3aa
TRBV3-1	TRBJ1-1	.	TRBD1	TGTGCCAGCAGCCAATTCAGGGGGCTGGACACTGAAGCTTTCTTT	CASSQFRGLDTEAFF
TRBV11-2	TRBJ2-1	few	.	TGTGCCAGCAGCCCTCTGGAGTTCTACAATGAGCAGTTCTTC	CASSPLEFYNEQFF
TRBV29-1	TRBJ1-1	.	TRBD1	TGCAGCGTGGAAGGACAGGGGAACACTGAAGCTTTCTTT	CSVEGQGNTEAFF
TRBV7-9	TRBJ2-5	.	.	TGTGCCCCGGGGGACGGACAAGAGACCCAGTACTTC	CAPGDGQETQYF
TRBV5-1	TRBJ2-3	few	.	TGCGCCAGCACCGACTTAGATACGCAGTATTTT	CASTDLDTQYF
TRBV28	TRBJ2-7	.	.	TGTGCCAGCCGAGTTTTAGCAGGGGAGCAGTACTTC	CASRVLAGEQYF
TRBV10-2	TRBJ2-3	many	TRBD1	TGCGCCAGCAGTCGACAGGGATCCGATACGCAGTATTTT	CASSRQGSDTQYF
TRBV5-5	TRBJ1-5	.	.	TGTGCCAGCGGCCCCGGGCTGGATCAGCCCCAGCATTTT	CASGPGLDQPQHF
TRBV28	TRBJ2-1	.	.	TGTGCCAGCAGTACCCCGGGACTGAGGTTCTTC	CASSTPGLRFF
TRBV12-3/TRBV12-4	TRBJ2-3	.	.	TGTGCCAGCAGCCCGGGCCTTCTCACAGATACGCAGTATTTT	CASSPGLLTDTQYF
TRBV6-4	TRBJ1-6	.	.	TGTGCCAGCAGTGACGGAGCCGCCCGGGGTTCCAGTAATTCACCCCTCCACTTT	CASSDGAARGSSNSPLHF
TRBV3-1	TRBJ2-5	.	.	TGTGCCAGCAGCCAAGCGAACTGGGAAGAGACCCAGTACTTC	CASSQANWEETQYF
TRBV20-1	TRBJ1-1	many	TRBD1	TGCAGTGCAAACAGGGGAGGCACTGAAGCTTTCTTT	CSANRGGTEAFF
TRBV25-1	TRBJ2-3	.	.	TGTGCCAGCAGTGAGTACGACAGGCGTGCGGGTACGCAGTATTTT	CASSEYDRRAGTQYF
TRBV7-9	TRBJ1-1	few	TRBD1	TGTGCCAGCAGCTTAGTGAAACAGGGGACTGAAGCTTTCTTT	CASSLVKQGTEAFF
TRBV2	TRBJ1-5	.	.	TGTGCCAGCAGTGAAAGGGGCGATCAGCCCCAGCATTTT	CASSERGDQPQHF
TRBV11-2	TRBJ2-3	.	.	TGTGCCACCTCCACCAACGGGGGAATTTCTACAGATACGCAGTATTTT	CATSTNGGISTDTQYF
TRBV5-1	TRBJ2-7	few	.	TGCGCCAGCAGGGGAGAAGTCCACGAGCAGTACTTC	CASRGEVHEQYF
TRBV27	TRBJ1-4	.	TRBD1	TGTGCCAGCTCTGACAGGGGCGCTAATGAAAAACTGTTTTTT	CASSDRGANEKLFF
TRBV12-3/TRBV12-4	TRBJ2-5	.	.	TGTGCCAGCAGTTTGCGGGAAACGGGGACCCAGTACTTC	CASSLRETGTQYF